This T cell receptor beta chain was sequenced during a study of blood T cells in healthy people across ages. About this clonotype: Antigen unknown.

CDR3 length: 14 residues. Deletions cut 2 bases from V and 1 base from J, with 9 bases between. CDR1 is SGHDT and CDR2 is YYEEEE in the germline V gene. The authors ran a second PCR of roughly 6 to 12 cycles using a sample-barcoded 5' primer and a J-beta primer mix. All samples gave at least 2.5 million CDR3-containing paired-end reads. TCRdb analysed the 5' RACE reads with MiXCR anew, one entry per CDR3 protein. The sample shows around 900,000 distinct CDR3 sequences, 51% of them seen only once. Caucasian, healthy and from Russia, the donors were aged between about 6 and 100. Overall study results and limits: A strong correlation was seen between TCR beta diversity and naive T cell percentage. Investigators viewed diversity estimates from one million T cells as underestimates, the study reported.

The rearrangement uses TRBV5-6 and TRBJ2-5; no definite D call. This clonotype was obtained from an older woman in good health. Sequences were obtained from blood. The CDR3 DNA follows: TGTGCCAGCAGCTTAATCGGCACCCAAGAGACCCAGTACTTC. It translates to CASSLIGTQETQYF.